These 2 T cell receptor beta chains were sequenced from one sample in a study of CD8+ T cells in alopecia areata. Extracted from the samples, RNA was reverse transcribed into cDNA to serve as the sequencing template. Only in-frame clones appear in the TCRdb table, and some are missing; sequencing was by immunoSEQ multiplex PCR. The top ten hold 0.48% of the sample, which has about 200,000 clones, more than 30% seen once. The treatment is: oral pan-JAK inhibitor, 5-10 mg twice daily. The specimen was CD4+ T cells sorted from blood, collected around week 30, from a patient treated with tofacitinib. The source of these receptors is a human donor with alopecia areata.

There are a few counts of this clone. The chain couples TRBV12-5 to TRBJ1-2; D remains unclear. Germline V gene sequence: CDR1 LGHNT, CDR2 FRNRAP. Trimming left V 2 bases short and J 2 bases short, with 12 bases between. CDR3 size: 15 residues. The CDR3 DNA is TGTGCTAGTGGTTTGCACGACCAGCAAAACTATGGCTACACCTTC. Protein: CASGLHDQQNYGYTF.

The chain couples TRBV25-1 to TRBJ2-1; TRBD1 is a possible D gene (5 bases). CDR1 MGHDK and CDR2 SYGVNS come from the germline V gene. Between the trimmed V and J ends, which lost 7 bases and 5 bases, there was a span of 18 bases. CDR3 length equals 15 residues. CDR3 in DNA: TGTGCCAGCACCCCGGCCAGGGTGGGTGACAATGAGCAGTTCTTC. Residues: CASTPARVGDNEQFF.